These T cell receptor beta chains were read from a single sample in a study of cytomegalovirus exposure and HLA in healthy donors. Using immunoSEQ multiplex PCR, the repertoire was profiled, and TCRdb retains in-frame clones only, with some absent. Of some 250,000 clones listed, roughly 80% were seen once; the top ten hold 5.4%. Sequencing used PBMCs. The receptor set was obtained from a woman in her 40s in good health and CMV-seropositive. CDR3s include the opening cysteine and the closing phenylalanine or tryptophan.

TRBV19 | CASSGLGTGYGYTF
TRBV13 | CASSSGLAGEKQFF
TRBV5-1 | CASSSGAVVGNTIYF
TRBV28 | CASSPRPTSGVYNEQFF
TRBV10-2 | CASSSGSRYEQYF
TRBV19 | CASSAGASVFYEQYF
TRBV5-1 | CASSFQGETQYF
TRBV9 | CASGSGGSYNEQFF
TRBV6-5 | CASSDRGLDGYTF
TRBV30 | CAWTSFRDRGLGGELFF
TRBV5-1 | CASSSQGSNYGYTF
TRBV5-6 | CASSQTGGIDEQYF
TRBV9 | CASSVDRTGTFNEQFF
TRBV6-5 | CASYYSYGYTF
TRBV20-1 | CSARGGTEAFF
TRBV5-6 | CASSSLLRDYEQYF
TRBV4-2 | CASSQDPRGKDEKLFF
TRBV7-2 | CASSSGNRDIHQPQHF
TRBV2 | CATTPGGYEQYF
TRBV10-3 | CAISGGGSGYTF
TRBV7-9 | CASSRKGQGDGANVLTF
TRBV18 | CASSTSMLAEAFF
TRBV19 | CASSMGLAGGNYEQYF
TRBV25-1 | CASSEGGDDAFF
TRBV9 | CASSVGALASTYEQYF
TRBV10-1 | CASSDPGLANIPDTQYF
TRBV30 | CAWTGQGVTGELFF
TRBV7-3 | CASSFTPNTEAFF
TRBV7-2 | CASSLGGRGTEAFF
TRBV4-2 | CASSPPGVNEQFF
TRBV5-4 | CASSLGSSGNYNEQFF
TRBV11-1 | CASSLVGLTGDNEQFF
TRBV18 | CASSPVSSANSGQYF
TRBV7-9 | CASSLQNYGYTF
TRBV6-6 | CASTQGRTEAFF
TRBV18 | CASSPSMGGTDEQYF
TRBV6-6 | CASSYGAIRGEAFF
TRBV30 | CAWSVDRVYGYTF
TRBV6-5 | CASSYLVTSYEQYF
TRBV5-6 | CASSVQGAGQETQYF
TRBV5-1 | CASSPTGTVLNTEAFF
TRBV18 | CASSPLEGSGNTIYF
TRBV4-3 | CASSQERRGTQYF
TRBV7-2 | CASSREGGRNIQYF
TRBV6-5 | CASRIQGASDYGYTF
TRBV5-4 | CASSLGTLYEQYF
TRBV30 | CAWNKVRGSEQYF
TRBV18 | CASSPPSGLAAQETQYF